This T cell receptor (beta chain) appears in the sequencing data of a study of Ad26.COV2.S vaccination and SARS-CoV-2 variants. V was pared by 0 bases and J by 2 bases, with 12 bases between. The CDR3 covers 16 residues. Germline CDR1 MNHNS, CDR2 SASEGT. With regard to this clone: Its antigen remains unidentified.

Documented treatment: roughly 19 received Ad26.COV2.S at low or high dose, single or two shots; several received placebo; per-sample allocation not given. Each sample was drawn 63 days after the first injection (of vaccine or placebo). Whoever gave the sample was an adult aged 18-55 years in Boston. TCRdb keeps only in-frame clones here, not all; method: immunoSEQ multiplex PCR. The sample includes roughly 510,000 clones, approximately 88% seen only once; the top ten take 9.5% to 15%. Overall study results and limits: Those who received the vaccine showed greater spike-specific TCR breadth than those given placebo. Post-vaccination breadth of spike-specific CD8+ and CD4+ T cell responses was reportedly substantial. Non-spike TCR breadth was similar in vaccine and placebo recipients.

The V call is TRBV6-1, the J call TRBJ2-3; D is unclear. Sample: peripheral blood, taken in a trial of Ad26.COV2.S vaccine versus placebo. The receptor was derived from a person between 18 and 59 years old who received the Ad26.COV2.S COVID-19 vaccine or a placebo. The CDR3 DNA reads as TGTGCCAGCAGTGAAGCGATTAGGGCAAACACAGATACGCAGTATTTT. Its protein product is CASSEAIRANTDTQYF.